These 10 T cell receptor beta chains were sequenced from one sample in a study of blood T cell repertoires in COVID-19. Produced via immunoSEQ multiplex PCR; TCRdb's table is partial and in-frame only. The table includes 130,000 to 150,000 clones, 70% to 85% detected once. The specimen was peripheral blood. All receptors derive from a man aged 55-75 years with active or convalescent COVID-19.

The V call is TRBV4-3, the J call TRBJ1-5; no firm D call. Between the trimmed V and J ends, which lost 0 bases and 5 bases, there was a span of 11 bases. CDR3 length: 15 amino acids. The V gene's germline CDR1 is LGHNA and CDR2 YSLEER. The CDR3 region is CASSQDTGIDQPQHF. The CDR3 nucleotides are TGCGCCAGCAGCCAAGATACGGGTATAGATCAGCCCCAGCATTTT.

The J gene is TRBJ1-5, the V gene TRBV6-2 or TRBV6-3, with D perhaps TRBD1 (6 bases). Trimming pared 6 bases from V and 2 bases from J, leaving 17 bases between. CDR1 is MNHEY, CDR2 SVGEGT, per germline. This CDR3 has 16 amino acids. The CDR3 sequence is CASSHPQGRGNQPQHF. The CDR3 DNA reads TGTGCCAGCAGCCACCCGCAGGGGCGTGGCAATCAGCCCCAGCATTTT.

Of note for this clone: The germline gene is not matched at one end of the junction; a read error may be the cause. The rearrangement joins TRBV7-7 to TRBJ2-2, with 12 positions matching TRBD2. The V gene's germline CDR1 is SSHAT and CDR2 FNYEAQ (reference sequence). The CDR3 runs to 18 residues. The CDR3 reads CASSFGLAGTANTGELFF. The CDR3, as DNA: TGTGCTAGCAGCTTCGGACTAGCGGGGACCGCGAACACCGGGGAGCTGTTTTTT.

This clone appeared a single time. CDR3 protein: CASSRTDTNYGYTF. In nucleotides, the CDR3 is TGTGCCAGCTCACGGACGGACACTAACTATGGCTACACCTTC. The chain couples TRBV18 to TRBJ1-2, with a tentative D call TRBD1 (5 bases). Germline V gene lookup returns CDR1 KGHSH and CDR2 LQKENI. This CDR3 is built from 14 residues. V was cut by 4 bases and J by 0 bases, with 9 bases left in between.

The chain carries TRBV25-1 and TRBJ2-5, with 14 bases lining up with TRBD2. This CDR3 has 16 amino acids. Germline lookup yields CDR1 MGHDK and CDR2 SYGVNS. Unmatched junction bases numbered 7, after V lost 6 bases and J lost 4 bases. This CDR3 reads CASRGLAGVWGETQYF. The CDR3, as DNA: TGTGCCAGCAGGGGACTAGCGGGAGTTTGGGGAGAGACCCAGTACTTC.

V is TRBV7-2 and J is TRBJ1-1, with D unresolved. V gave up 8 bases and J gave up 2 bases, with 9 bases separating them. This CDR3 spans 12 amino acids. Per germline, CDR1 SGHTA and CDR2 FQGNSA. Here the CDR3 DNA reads TGTGCCAGCGGAGACCCTAACACTGAAGCTTTCTTT. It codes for CASGDPNTEAFF.

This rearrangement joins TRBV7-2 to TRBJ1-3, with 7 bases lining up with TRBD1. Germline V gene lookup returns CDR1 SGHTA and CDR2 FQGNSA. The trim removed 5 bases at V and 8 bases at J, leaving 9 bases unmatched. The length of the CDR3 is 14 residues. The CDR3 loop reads CASSPGTATDTIYF. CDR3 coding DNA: TGTGCCAGCAGCCCCGGGACAGCCACGGACACCATATATTTT.

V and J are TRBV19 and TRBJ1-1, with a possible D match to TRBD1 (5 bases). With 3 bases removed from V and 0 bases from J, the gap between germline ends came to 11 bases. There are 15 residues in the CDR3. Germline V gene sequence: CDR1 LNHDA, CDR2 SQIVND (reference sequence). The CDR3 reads CASSISRTMNTEAFF. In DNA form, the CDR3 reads TGTGCCAGTAGTATTTCCAGGACAATGAACACTGAAGCTTTCTTT.

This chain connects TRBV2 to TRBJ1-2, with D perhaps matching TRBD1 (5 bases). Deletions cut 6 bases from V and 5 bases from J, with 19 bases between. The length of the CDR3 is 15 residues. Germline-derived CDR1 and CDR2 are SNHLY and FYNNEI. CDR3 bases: TGTGCCAGCAGGGCTCAGGGATTAGGGGCTTATGGCTACACCTTC. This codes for CASRAQGLGAYGYTF.

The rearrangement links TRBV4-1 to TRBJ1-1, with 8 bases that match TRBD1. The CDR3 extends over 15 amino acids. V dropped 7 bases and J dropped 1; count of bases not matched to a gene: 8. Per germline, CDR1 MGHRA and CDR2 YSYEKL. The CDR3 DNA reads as TGCGCCAGCAAGGGGACAGGCGATAGGAACACTGAAGCTTTCTTT. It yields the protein CASKGTGDRNTEAFF.